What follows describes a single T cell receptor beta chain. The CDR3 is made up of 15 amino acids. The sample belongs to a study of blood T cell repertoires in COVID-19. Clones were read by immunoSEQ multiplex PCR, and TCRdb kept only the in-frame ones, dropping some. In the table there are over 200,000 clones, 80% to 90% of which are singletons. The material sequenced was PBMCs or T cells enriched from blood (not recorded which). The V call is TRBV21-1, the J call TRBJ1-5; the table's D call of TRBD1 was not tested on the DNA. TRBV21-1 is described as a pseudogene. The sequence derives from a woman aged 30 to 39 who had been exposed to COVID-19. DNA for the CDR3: TGTGCCAGCAGCAAATGGGACAGGGGACGCCAGCCCCAGCATTTT. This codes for CASSKWDRGRQPQHF.